This T cell receptor (beta chain) was profiled in a study of blood T cell repertoires in COVID-19. Profiled with immunoSEQ multiplex PCR; TCRdb holds only in-frame clones, not every one. The sample gives some 490,000 clones, roughly 88% of which show up once; roughly 3.2% is in the top ten. The ends lost 0 bases at V and 4 bases at J; junction bases unmatched: 4. Germline assignment: CDR1 SGHTA and CDR2 FQGNSA. This CDR3 is built from 15 residues. The rearrangement joins TRBV7-2 to TRBJ1-1, with 8 nucleotides matching TRBD1. The source is a human donor in a cohort sampled during active COVID-19. The sequenced sample was peripheral blood. The CDR3 spells CASSLAGQAPTEAFF. The CDR3 DNA sequence: TGTGCCAGCAGCTTAGCGGGACAGGCTCCCACTGAAGCTTTCTTT.